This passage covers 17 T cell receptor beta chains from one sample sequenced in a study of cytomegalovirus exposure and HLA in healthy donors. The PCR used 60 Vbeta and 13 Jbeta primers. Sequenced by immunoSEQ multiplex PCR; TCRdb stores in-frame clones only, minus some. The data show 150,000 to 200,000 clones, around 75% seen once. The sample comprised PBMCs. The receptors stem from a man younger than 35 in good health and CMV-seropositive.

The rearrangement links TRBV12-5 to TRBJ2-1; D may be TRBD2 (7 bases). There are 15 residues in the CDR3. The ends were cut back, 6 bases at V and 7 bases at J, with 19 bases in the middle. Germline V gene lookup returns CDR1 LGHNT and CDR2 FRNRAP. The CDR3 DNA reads TGTGCTAGTGGAATGATCGGGGGGCGTACGAATGAGCAGTTCTTC. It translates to CASGMIGGRTNEQFF.

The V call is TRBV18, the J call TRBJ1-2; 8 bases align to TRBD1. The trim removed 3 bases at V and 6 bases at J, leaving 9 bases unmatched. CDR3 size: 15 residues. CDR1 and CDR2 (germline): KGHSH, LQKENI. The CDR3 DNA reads TGTGCCAGCTCACCGCCTACCGACAGGGGCCATGGCTACACCTTC. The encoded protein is CASSPPTDRGHGYTF.

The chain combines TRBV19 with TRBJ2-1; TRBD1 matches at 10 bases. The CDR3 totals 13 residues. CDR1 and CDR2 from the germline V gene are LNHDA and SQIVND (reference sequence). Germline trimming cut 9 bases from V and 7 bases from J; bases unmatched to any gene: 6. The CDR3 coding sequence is TGTGCCAGCTCGAGACAGGGGGCAAATGAGCAGTTCTTC. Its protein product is CASSRQGANEQFF.

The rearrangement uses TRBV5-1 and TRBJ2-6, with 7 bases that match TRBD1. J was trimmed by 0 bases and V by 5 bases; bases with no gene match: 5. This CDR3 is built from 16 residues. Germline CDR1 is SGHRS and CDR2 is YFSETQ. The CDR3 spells CASSWGQSSGANVLTF. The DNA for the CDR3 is TGCGCCAGCAGTTGGGGACAGTCCTCTGGGGCCAACGTCCTGACTTTC.

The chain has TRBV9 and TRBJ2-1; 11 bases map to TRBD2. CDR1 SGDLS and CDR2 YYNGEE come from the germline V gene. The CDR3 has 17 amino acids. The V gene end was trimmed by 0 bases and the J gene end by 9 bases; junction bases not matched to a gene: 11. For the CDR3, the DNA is TGTGCCAGCAGCGTAGACCCACTAGCGGGGGCCTCAAGTGAGCAGTTCTTC. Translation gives CASSVDPLAGASSEQFF.

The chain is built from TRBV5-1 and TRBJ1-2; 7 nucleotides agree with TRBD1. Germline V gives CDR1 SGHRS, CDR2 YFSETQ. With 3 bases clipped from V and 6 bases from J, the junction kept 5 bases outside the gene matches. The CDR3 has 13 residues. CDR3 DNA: TGCGCCAGCAGCTCACAGGGGTCGGATGGCTACACCTTC. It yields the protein CASSSQGSDGYTF.

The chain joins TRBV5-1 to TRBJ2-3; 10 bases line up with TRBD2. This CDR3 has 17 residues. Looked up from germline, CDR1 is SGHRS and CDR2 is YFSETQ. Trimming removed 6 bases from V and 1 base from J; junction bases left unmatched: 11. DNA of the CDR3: TGCGCCAGCAAGAGCCTAGCGGGAGCTCAACGCACAGATACGCAGTATTTT. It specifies CASKSLAGAQRTDTQYF.

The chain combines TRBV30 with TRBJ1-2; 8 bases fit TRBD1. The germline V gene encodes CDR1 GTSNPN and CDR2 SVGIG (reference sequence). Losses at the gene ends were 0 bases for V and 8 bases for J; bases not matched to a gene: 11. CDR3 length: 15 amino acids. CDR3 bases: TGTGCCTGGAGTGTGGGTGGACAGGGTAGTGTAGGCTACACCTTC. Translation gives CAWSVGGQGSVGYTF.

CDR3 coding DNA: TGTGCCAGCAGTCTGTTAATCCCGCCCCAGCATTTT. Its translation: CASSLLIPPQHF. The chain is built from TRBV28 and TRBJ1-5; D is ambiguous. The germline CDR1 and CDR2 sequences are MDHEN and SYDVKM. The CDR3 has 12 residues. Deletions cut 5 bases from V and 9 bases from J, with 11 bases between. Variable domain in full (rest from reference TRBV28 and TRBJ1-5): DVKVTQSSRYLVKRTGEKVFLECVQDMDHENMFWYRQDPGLGLRLIYFSYDVKMKEKGDIPEGYSVSREKKERFSLILESASTNQTSMYLCASSLLIPPQHFGDGTRLSIL.

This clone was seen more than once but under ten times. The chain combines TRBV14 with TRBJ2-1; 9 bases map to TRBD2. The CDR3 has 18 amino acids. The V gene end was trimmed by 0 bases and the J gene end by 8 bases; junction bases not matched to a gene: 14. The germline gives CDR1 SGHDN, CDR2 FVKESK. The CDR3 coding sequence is TGTGCCAGCAGCCAAGACATAACGATCGCGGGAGGGGTCGATGAGCAGTTCTTC. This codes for CASSQDITIAGGVDEQFF.

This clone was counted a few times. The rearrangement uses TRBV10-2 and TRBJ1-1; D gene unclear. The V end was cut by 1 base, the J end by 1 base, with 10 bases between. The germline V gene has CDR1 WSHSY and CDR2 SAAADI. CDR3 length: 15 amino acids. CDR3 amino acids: CASSEYTGENTEAFF. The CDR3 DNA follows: TGCGCCAGCAGTGAGTACACGGGAGAGAACACTGAAGCTTTCTTT.

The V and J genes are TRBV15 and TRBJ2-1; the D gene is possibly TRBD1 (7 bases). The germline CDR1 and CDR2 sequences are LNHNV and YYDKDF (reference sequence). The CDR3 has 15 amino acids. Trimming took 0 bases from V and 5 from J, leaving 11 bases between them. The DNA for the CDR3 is TGTGCCACCAGCAGAGACAGGGGGAGGCACAATGAGCAGTTCTTC. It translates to CATSRDRGRHNEQFF.

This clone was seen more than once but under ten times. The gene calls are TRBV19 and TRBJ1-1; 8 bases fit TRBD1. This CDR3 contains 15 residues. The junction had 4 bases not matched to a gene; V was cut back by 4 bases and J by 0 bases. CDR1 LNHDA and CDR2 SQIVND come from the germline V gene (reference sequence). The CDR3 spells CASSNGQGLNTEAFF. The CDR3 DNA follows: TGTGCCAGTAGTAATGGACAGGGTCTGAACACTGAAGCTTTCTTT.

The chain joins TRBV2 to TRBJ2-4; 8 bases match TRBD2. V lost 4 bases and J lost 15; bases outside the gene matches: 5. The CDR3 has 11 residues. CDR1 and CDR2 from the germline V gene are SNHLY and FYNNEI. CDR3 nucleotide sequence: TGTGCCAGCAGTGTGGCGGGAGGCGGGTACTTC. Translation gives CASSVAGGGYF.

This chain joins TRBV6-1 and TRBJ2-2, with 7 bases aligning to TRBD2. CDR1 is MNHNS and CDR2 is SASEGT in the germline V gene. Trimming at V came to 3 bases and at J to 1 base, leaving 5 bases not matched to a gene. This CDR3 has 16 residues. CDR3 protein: CASSEGGYLNTGELFF. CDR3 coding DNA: TGTGCCAGCAGTGAGGGAGGGTACCTGAACACCGGGGAGCTGTTTTTT.

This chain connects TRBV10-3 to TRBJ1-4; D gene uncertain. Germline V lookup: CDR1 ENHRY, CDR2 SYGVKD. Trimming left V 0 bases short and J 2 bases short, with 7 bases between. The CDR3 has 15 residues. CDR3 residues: CAISESSGTNEKLFF. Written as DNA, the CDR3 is TGTGCCATCAGTGAGTCGTCGGGGACTAATGAAAAACTGTTTTTT.

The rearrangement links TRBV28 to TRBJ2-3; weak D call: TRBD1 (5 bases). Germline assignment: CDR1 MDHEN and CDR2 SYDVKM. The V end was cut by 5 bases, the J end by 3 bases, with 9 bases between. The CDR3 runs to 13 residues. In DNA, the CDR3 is TGTGCCAGCAGTCTTCGACAGACAGATACGCAGTATTTT. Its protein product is CASSLRQTDTQYF.